This TCR beta chain was found in a study of control samples from healthy donors and cancer patients. Method: immunoSEQ multiplex PCR; TCRdb's copy keeps in-frame clones and lacks some. The sample yields fewer than 100,000 clones, roughly 82% seen once. The CDR3 extends over 14 amino acids. Germline CDR1 and CDR2: MRHNA and SNTAGT. Trimming at V came to 5 bases and at J to 8 bases, leaving 7 bases not matched to a gene. Sequenced material: blood. This receptor was identified in a man aged 60-69 years in good health. This chain links TRBV6-4 with TRBJ2-1, with 9 bases lining up with TRBD2. The CDR3, as DNA: TGTGCCAGCAGTTGGCGGGAGGGCCCGGATGAGCAGTTCTTC. Residues: CASSWREGPDEQFF.